This T cell receptor (beta chain) was identified in a study of blood T cell repertoires in COVID-19 (dated by TCRdb to 2020 to 2022). In terms of the full investigation: For ImmuneRACE Cohort 3, a participant was defined as recovered based on two consecutive negative NP/OP PCR tests, clearance by a healthcare professional, or resolution of symptoms. The samples were drawn from the first 160 participants of the ongoing ImmuneRACE study and from under 1,500 subjects provided by 6 global collaborators. The collaborator samples originated in the United States, Italy and Spain and spanned the acute and convalescent phases of COVID-19. The material from the prospective study consisted of cDNA or gDNA derived from T cells, B-cell-depleted T cells, or PBMCs. Subjects who had been exposed to COVID-19, were actively infected with it, or had recovered from it provided the deeply sampled blood TCRbeta repertoires that made up the dataset. Sample metadata almost always included a de-identified subject ID, COVID-19 status, age in years and sex. The repertoires were released in a freely available public database meant as a resource for research on the immune response to SARS-CoV-2. HLA class I and class II types, where available, came from metadata supplied by the sample provider rather than from assay-based typing. Summary of the overall study and its limitations: How much clinical and demographic metadata was included differed by source and by participant, and the metadata was provided uncurated.

Participants in the prospective study were enrolled through a virtual design, were aged roughly 18 to 100 years, and lived in about 25 United States geographic areas. In the prospective study, participants were assigned to cohorts based on the clinical history participants reported in a screening survey and a study questionnaire. In the prospective study, mobile phlebotomists collected whole blood, serum and a nasopharyngeal or oropharyngeal swab from each participant. Over an approximately 2-month period, participants in the prospective study had the option of providing additional blood draws and questionnaires. Prospective study blood samples were shipped either frozen or at room temperature before DNA extraction. For this clone: There is no known antigen for this receptor. There are no base qualities to consult, and no much larger clone falls within one base.

The CDR3 runs 14 residues from the cysteine to the phenylalanine. Just the 42-base CDR3 DNA is kept, in frame starting at base 1. The immunoSEQ Assay, a bias-controlled multiplex PCR, was used to amplify TCRbeta CDR3 regions from genomic DNA. As for the authors' bioinformatics: Within the assay, amplification of reference gene primers was used to estimate how many nucleated cells each sample contained. To quantify the absolute abundance of each unique TCRbeta CDR3 rearrangement, sequence reads were collapsed and filtered. For each sample, productive Simpson clonality was calculated by taking the square root of Simpson's diversity index across productive rearrangements. Not all clones reach the TCRdb copy of this immuneACCESS table, which keeps in-frame sequences only. Checked studies attribute under half of the gap to unresolved V genes and leave the rest unexplained. V, J and clone size are taken as reported in that table, and D and trimming were inferred from the DNA itself. The sample contains 300,000 to 450,000 clones, around 87% of them found a single time. The ten largest clones capture approximately 1.9% of the sample.

This TCR was recovered from a man between 35 and 55 years old in a cohort exposed to, infected with or recovered from COVID-19 (not recorded which). The sequence is built from TRBV21-1 and TRBJ1-6. TRBV21-1 corresponds to a pseudogene. The sample consisted of PBMCs or T cells enriched from blood (not recorded which). The CDR3 protein is CASPVTVYNSPLHF. The bases are TGTGCCAGTCCGGTCACGGTATATAATTCACCCCTCCACTTT.